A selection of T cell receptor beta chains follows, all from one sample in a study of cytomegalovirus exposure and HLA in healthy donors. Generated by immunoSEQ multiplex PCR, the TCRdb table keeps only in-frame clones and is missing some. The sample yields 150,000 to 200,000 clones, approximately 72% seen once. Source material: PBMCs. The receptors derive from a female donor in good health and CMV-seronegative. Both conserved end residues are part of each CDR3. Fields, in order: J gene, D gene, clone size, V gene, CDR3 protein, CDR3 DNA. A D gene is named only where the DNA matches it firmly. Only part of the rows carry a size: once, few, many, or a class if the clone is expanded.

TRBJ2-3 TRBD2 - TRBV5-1 CASSSSGVLTDTQYF TGCGCCAGCAGCTCTAGCGGGGTACTCACAGATACGCAGTATTTT
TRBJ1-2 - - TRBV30 CAWSGGLGGRYGYTF TGTGCCTGGAGTGGTGGGTTGGGGGGACGGTATGGCTACACCTTC
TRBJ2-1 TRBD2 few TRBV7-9 CASSVPGLAGAKGLFF TGTGCCAGCAGCGTACCGGGACTAGCAGGAGCAAAAGGCCTGTTCTTC
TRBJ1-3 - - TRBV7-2 CASSLVSGAGNTIYF TGTGCCAGCAGCTTAGTGTCAGGTGCTGGAAACACCATATATTTT
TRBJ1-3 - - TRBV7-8 CASSLATEGWHTIYF TGTGCCAGCAGCTTAGCGACAGAAGGATGGCACACCATATATTTT
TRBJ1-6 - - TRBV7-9 CASSPSRQTYNSPLHF TGTGCCAGCAGCCCGTCCCGACAGACCTATAATTCACCCCTCCACTTT
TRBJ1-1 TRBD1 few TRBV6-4 CASRPTPGTGSTEAFF TGTGCCAGCAGGCCGACTCCCGGGACAGGGAGCACTGAAGCTTTCTTT
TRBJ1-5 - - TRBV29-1 CSVVGQESNQPQHF TGCAGCGTCGTGGGACAAGAGAGCAATCAGCCCCAGCATTTT
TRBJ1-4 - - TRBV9 CASSEGGNEKLFF TGTGCCAGCAGCGAGGGGGGGAATGAAAAACTGTTTTTT
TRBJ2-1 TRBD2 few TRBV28 CASIYSGGPEQFF TGTGCCAGCATCTACTCGGGAGGCCCGGAGCAGTTCTTC
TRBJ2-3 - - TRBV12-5 CASGLVAGSTDTQYF TGTGCTAGTGGTTTGGTCGCAGGAAGCACAGATACGCAGTATTTT
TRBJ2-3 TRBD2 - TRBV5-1 CASSFSGRGTDTQYF TGCGCCAGCAGCTTTAGCGGGCGGGGCACAGATACGCAGTATTTT
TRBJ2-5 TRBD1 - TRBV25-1 CASSEKQGVWETQYF TGTGCCAGCAGCGAGAAACAGGGGGTTTGGGAGACCCAGTACTTC
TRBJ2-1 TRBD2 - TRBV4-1 CASSQVSGGGYNEQFF TGCGCCAGCAGCCAAGTTAGCGGGGGGGGGTACAATGAGCAGTTCTTC
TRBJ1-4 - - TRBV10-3 CAIAPGDPGEKLFF TGTGCCATCGCACCAGGGGACCCGGGCGAAAAACTGTTTTTT
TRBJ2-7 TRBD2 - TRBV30 CAWSVGSGITYEQYF TGTGCCTGGAGTGTGGGAAGCGGGATAACCTACGAGCAGTACTTC
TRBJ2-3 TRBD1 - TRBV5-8 CASSLWGQGEYF TGTGCCAGCAGCTTGTGGGGACAGGGGGAGTATTTT
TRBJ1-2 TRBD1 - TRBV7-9 CASSIQGANYGYTF TGTGCCAGCAGCATTCAGGGGGCTAACTATGGCTACACCTTC
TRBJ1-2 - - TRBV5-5 CASSSGVQGRNYGYTF TGTGCCAGCAGCTCCGGCGTACAGGGACGTAACTATGGCTACACCTTC
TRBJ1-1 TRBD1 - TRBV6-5 CASSYLGKGARTEAFF TGTGCCAGCAGTTACCTCGGAAAGGGGGCAAGAACTGAAGCTTTCTTT
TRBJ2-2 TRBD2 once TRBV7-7 CASSSGLGLAGNTGELFF TGTGCCAGCAGCTCGGGTCTCGGACTAGCTGGAAACACCGGGGAGCTGTTTTTT
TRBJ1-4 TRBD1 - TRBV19 CASSADRGLPTNEKLFF TGTGCCAGTAGTGCGGACAGGGGCCTACCAACTAATGAAAAACTGTTTTTT
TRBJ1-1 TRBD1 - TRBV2 CASIIQGRYTEAFF TGTGCCAGCATCATACAGGGGAGGTACACTGAAGCTTTCTTT
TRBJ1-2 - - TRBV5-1 CASTPNGDYGYTF TGCGCCAGCACGCCCAACGGGGACTATGGCTACACCTTC
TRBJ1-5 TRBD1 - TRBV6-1 CASSPNTGGGQPQHF TGTGCCAGCAGTCCAAACACAGGGGGCGGTCAGCCCCAGCATTTT
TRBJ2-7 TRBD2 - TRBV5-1 CASSLSGSPAYEQYF TGCGCCAGCAGCTTGAGCGGGAGCCCCGCCTACGAGCAGTACTTC
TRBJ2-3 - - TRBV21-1 CASSKVDPSWGQNTDTQYF TGTGCCAGCAGCAAAGTAGATCCAAGCTGGGGACAGAACACAGATACGCAGTATTTT
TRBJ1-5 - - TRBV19 CASSIREAQRSNQPQHF TGTGCCAGTAGTATTAGGGAGGCCCAACGGAGCAATCAGCCCCAGCATTTT
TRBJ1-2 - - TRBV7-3 CASSLSGGGGYTF TGTGCCAGCAGCTTAAGTGGGGGAGGTGGCTACACCTTC
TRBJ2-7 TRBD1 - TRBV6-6 CASSGPGQGVSYEQYF TGTGCCAGCAGTGGTCCGGGACAGGGAGTATCCTACGAGCAGTACTTC
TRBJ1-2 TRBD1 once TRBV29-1 CSVDVGSGQGNGYTF TGCAGCGTTGACGTGGGCTCGGGACAGGGCAATGGCTACACCTTC
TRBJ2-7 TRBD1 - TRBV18 CASSPTPTGRGHEQYF TGTGCCAGCTCACCGACCCCGACAGGGAGAGGACACGAGCAGTACTTC
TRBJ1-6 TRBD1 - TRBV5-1 CASSLASGTGESPLHF TGCGCCAGCAGCTTGGCATCCGGGACAGGGGAGTCACCCCTCCACTTT
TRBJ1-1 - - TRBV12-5 CASGLREGTEAFF TGTGCTAGTGGTTTGAGGGAGGGCACTGAAGCTTTCTTT
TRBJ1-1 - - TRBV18 CASSPPSGRGTEAFF TGTGCCAGCTCACCACCGTCAGGGAGGGGCACTGAAGCTTTCTTT
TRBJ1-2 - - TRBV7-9 CASSFTGTNYGYTF TGTGCCAGCAGCTTTACAGGGACTAACTATGGCTACACCTTC
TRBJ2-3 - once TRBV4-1 CASSQPPTTSTDTQYF TGCGCCAGCAGCCAACCCCCCACGACTAGCACAGATACGCAGTATTTT
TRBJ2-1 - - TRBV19 CASRGAADEQFF TGTGCCAGTAGAGGAGCAGCCGATGAGCAGTTCTTC
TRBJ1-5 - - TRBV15 CATSRSTGKNQPQHF TGTGCCACCAGCAGAAGTACGGGTAAAAATCAGCCCCAGCATTTT
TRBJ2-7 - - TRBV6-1 CASSDSGLAAYEQYF TGTGCCAGCAGTGACTCGGGACTGGCTGCCTACGAGCAGTACTTC
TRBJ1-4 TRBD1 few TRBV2 CASSGTGGAGEKLFF TGTGCCAGCAGTGGGACAGGGGGCGCTGGGGAAAAACTGTTTTTT
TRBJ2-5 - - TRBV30 CAWTEWASRETQYF TGTGCCTGGACCGAATGGGCCAGCCGAGAGACCCAGTACTTC
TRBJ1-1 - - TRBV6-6 CACQGGRGTEAFF TGTGCCTGCCAAGGAGGGCGCGGCACTGAAGCTTTCTTT
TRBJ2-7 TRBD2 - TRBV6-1 CASSGRGGRYEQYF TGTGCCAGCAGTGGGCGGGGGGGCCGGTACGAGCAGTACTTC
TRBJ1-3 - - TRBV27 CASGKARSGVGNTIYF TGTGCCAGCGGTAAGGCTCGGAGCGGAGTAGGAAACACCATATATTTT
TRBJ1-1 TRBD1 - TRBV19 CASSSIQGAFTEAFF TGTGCCAGTAGTAGTATACAGGGGGCATTCACTGAAGCTTTCTTT
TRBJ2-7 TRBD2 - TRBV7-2 CASSFPTSGSGYEQYF TGTGCCAGCAGCTTCCCGACTAGCGGGAGCGGTTACGAGCAGTACTTC
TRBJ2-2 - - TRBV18 CASSPLSGGNTGELFF TGTGCCAGCTCACCCCTATCCGGGGGGAACACCGGGGAGCTGTTTTTT
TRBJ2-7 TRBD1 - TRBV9 CASSVSGGREQYF TGTGCCAGCAGCGTTTCAGGGGGCCGCGAGCAGTACTTC
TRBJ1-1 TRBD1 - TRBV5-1 CASSLDQGAGTEAFF TGCGCCAGCAGCTTGGATCAGGGGGCTGGAACTGAAGCTTTCTTT
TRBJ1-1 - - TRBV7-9 CASSFRVRNEAFF TGTGCCAGCAGCTTCCGGGTAAGGAATGAAGCTTTCTTT
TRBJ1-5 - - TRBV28 CASRLGTPSNQPQHF TGTGCCAGCAGGCTGGGGACACCGAGCAATCAGCCCCAGCATTTT
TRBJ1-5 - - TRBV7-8 CASSLVTGNVNQPQHF TGTGCCAGCAGCTTAGTGACGGGGAACGTCAATCAGCCCCAGCATTTT